Listed below are T cell receptor beta chains from one sample, sequenced in a study of Ad26.COV2.S vaccination and SARS-CoV-2 variants. Sequencing was performed with immunoSEQ multiplex PCR; in TCRdb, only in-frame clones are kept and a portion is missing. Here the sample spans about 250,000 clones, about 83% being singletons. The sequences come from peripheral blood, collected in a trial of Ad26.COV2.S vaccine versus placebo. These receptors were taken from a person aged 18-65 years who received the Ad26.COV2.S COVID-19 vaccine or a placebo. CDR3s include the opening cysteine and the closing phenylalanine or tryptophan. Fields, in order: D gene, CDR3 length, V gene, J gene, CDR3 protein, CDR3 DNA. A D gene is named only where the DNA matches it firmly.

d_call: TRBD2
cdr3_length: 13
v_call: TRBV29-1
j_call: TRBJ2-5
cdr3_aa: CSGREAARETQYF
cdr3_nt: TGCAGCGGGCGGGAGGCCGCTCGGGAGACCCAGTACTTC

d_call: .
cdr3_length: 13
v_call: TRBV7-6
j_call: TRBJ2-7
cdr3_aa: CASSSLNTGEQYF
cdr3_nt: TGTGCCAGCAGCAGCCTTAACACGGGCGAGCAGTACTTC

d_call: .
cdr3_length: 14
v_call: TRBV11-2
j_call: TRBJ2-2
cdr3_aa: CASSLILPTGELFF
cdr3_nt: TGTGCCAGCAGCTTAATCCTTCCAACCGGGGAGCTGTTTTTT

d_call: .
cdr3_length: 14
v_call: TRBV4-3
j_call: TRBJ2-3
cdr3_aa: CASSQGSGADTQYF
cdr3_nt: TGCGCCAGCAGCCAAGGGTCAGGGGCAGATACGCAGTATTTT

d_call: TRBD1
cdr3_length: 14
v_call: TRBV6-5
j_call: TRBJ2-7
cdr3_aa: CASTRDRGAYEQYF
cdr3_nt: TGTGCCAGCACCCGGGACAGGGGCGCCTACGAGCAGTACTTC

d_call: .
cdr3_length: 17
v_call: TRBV7-8
j_call: TRBJ1-5
cdr3_aa: CASSPERAVNSNQPQHF
cdr3_nt: TGTGCCAGCAGCCCTGAGAGGGCCGTTAATAGCAATCAGCCCCAGCATTTT

d_call: TRBD2
cdr3_length: 18
v_call: TRBV25-1
j_call: TRBJ2-2
cdr3_aa: CASSSPLLAGRNTGELFF
cdr3_nt: TGTGCCAGCAGTTCCCCCCTACTAGCGGGAAGGAACACCGGGGAGCTGTTTTTT

d_call: .
cdr3_length: 14
v_call: TRBV3-1/TRBV3-2
j_call: TRBJ2-1
cdr3_aa: CASSQDVGGAEQFF
cdr3_nt: TGTGCCAGCAGCCAAGATGTCGGGGGCGCTGAGCAGTTCTTC

d_call: .
cdr3_length: 13
v_call: TRBV29-1
j_call: TRBJ1-1
cdr3_aa: CSVATALNTEAFF
cdr3_nt: TGCAGCGTTGCTACAGCCTTGAACACTGAAGCTTTCTTT

d_call: TRBD2
cdr3_length: 17
v_call: TRBV2
j_call: TRBJ2-2
cdr3_aa: CASRKLAGGSNTGELFF
cdr3_nt: TGTGCCAGCAGAAAACTAGCGGGAGGTTCGAACACCGGGGAGCTGTTTTTT